This section outlines one TCR beta chain sequence together with its context. Its antigen is still unknown. TCRdb itself ran the 5' RACE reads through MiXCR, one entry per CDR3 protein. The sample shows roughly 1,500,000 distinct CDR3 sequences, more than 30% of them seen only once. This specimen belongs to a study of identical twins. Study results and caveats: The study reached conclusions through statistical analysis that was cross-sectional, not following the same donors.

The V and J ends lost 5 bases and 4 bases respectively, with 9 bases between them. The CDR3 length is 13 residues. Sequencing was carried out using cord blood. This clonotype was obtained from a newborn girl in good health. The gene calls are TRBV12-3 or TRBV12-4 and TRBJ1-5; D remains unclear. DNA for the CDR3: TGTGCCAGCAGTCCCCGGGAGAATCAGCCCCAGCATTTT. It is translated as CASSPRENQPQHF.